One and the same sample provided the 32 T cell receptor beta chains below, sequenced in a study of T cell clonality in common variable immunodeficiency. Libraries were prepared by immunoSEQ multiplex PCR; TCRdb keeps only in-frame clonotypes and omits some of them. Recorded here are approximately 42,000 clones, none singletons. Sample: peripheral blood mononuclear cells. The receptors stem from a person aged 18-69 years in good health.

This clone was counted at least ten times. The read falls 3 residues short of the CDR3 end, and the missing part is taken from the germline J gene. The chain joins TRBV30 to TRBJ2-1; possibly TRBD2 for D (6 bases). The CDR3 runs 14 residues. V shed 5 bases and J shed 3 bases, with 14 bases lying between them. Looked up from germline, CDR1 is GTSNPN and CDR2 is SVGIG (reference sequence). CDR3 DNA, as far as it was read: TGTGCCTGGGGGACGGGGGTAGACTACAATGAG. Translating gives CAWGTGVDYNE. The CDR3 in its entirety is CAWGTGVDYNEQFF.

This clone was seen many times. The read ends 3 residues early relative to the CDR3; the germline J gene fills the gap. The chain recombines TRBV5-1 with TRBJ2-1; 11 bases are shared with TRBD2. Germline values: CDR1 SGHRS, CDR2 YFSETQ. The ends lost 5 bases at V and 6 bases at J; junction bases unmatched: 7. This CDR3 has 15 amino acids. CDR3 DNA (partial): TGCGCCAGCAGTTCCGGGACTAGCGGTGTCAATGAG. The encoded protein is CASSSGTSGVNE. The entire CDR3 is CASSSGTSGVNEQFF. The complete variable domain, with remaining parts taken from reference TRBV5-1 and TRBJ2-1, reads KAGVTQTPRYLIKTRGQQVTLSCSPISGHRSVSWYQQTPGQGLQFLFEYFSETQRNKGNFPGRFSGRQFSNSRSEMNVSTLELGDSALYLCASSSGTSGVNEQFFGPGTRLTVL.

This clone showed up many times. The read ends 3 residues shy of where the CDR3 ends; the end is completed using the germline J gene. The chain couples TRBV20-1 to TRBJ2-5, with 13 positions matching TRBD2. Trimming removed 4 bases from V and 3 bases from J; junction bases left unmatched: 5. CDR1 is DFQATT, CDR2 SNEGSKA, per germline (reference sequence). The CDR3 is 15 residues long. The CDR3: CSATSLAGGEETQYF. CDR3 DNA, as far as it was read: TGCAGTGCTACCTCACTAGCGGGAGGGGAAGAGACC.

Ten or more counts support this clone. The read ends 3 residues shy of where the CDR3 ends; the end is completed using the germline J gene. The chain is built from TRBV5-5 and TRBJ1-4; tentative D call: TRBD1 (6 bases). Germline lookup yields CDR1 SGHKS and CDR2 YYEKEE (reference sequence). The CDR3 is 14 amino acids. CDR3 protein: CASSLAGGNSPLFF. CDR3 bases read: TGTGCCAGCAGCTTGGCTGGGGGCAATTCACCA.

The sample holds many counts of this clone. The CDR3 end lies 3 residues beyond the end of the read and is filled in from the germline J gene. This specimen includes other DNA sequences encoding the same CDR3. The rearrangement uses TRBV28 and TRBJ2-5; D gene uncertain. The CDR3 is made up of 11 amino acids. Between the trimmed V and J ends, which lost 6 bases and 4 bases, there was a span of 6 bases. In germline, CDR1 is MDHEN, CDR2 SYDVKM. CDR3: CASRLRETQYF. CDR3 bases read: TGTGCCAGCAGGCTAAGAGAGACC.

A few counts support this clone. The read falls 3 residues short of the CDR3 end, and the missing part is taken from the germline J gene. V usage is TRBV5-5 and J usage is TRBJ1-4, with a weak D call TRBD1 (5 bases). Per germline, CDR1 SGHKS and CDR2 YYEKEE (reference sequence). The CDR3 sequence is 13 residues long. The covered CDR3 bases are TGTGCCAGCAGCTTGGCCGCGGGGGTTAAA. Amino acid sequence: CASSLAAGVK. The CDR3 in its entirety is CASSLAAGVKLFF. Combining the CDR3 with reference TRBV5-5 and TRBJ1-4 gives the whole variable domain DAGVTQSPTHLIKTRGQQVTLRCSPISGHKSVSWYQQVLGQGPQFIFQYYEKEERGRGNFPDRFSARQFPNYSSELNVNALLLGDSALYLCASSLAAGVKLFFGSGTQLSVL.

Ten or more counts support this clone. The read finishes 3 residues shy of the CDR3 end, and the germline J gene is used to complete it. This rearrangement joins TRBV20-1 to TRBJ2-7, with TRBD1 matching 7 bases. Looked up from germline, CDR1 is DFQATT and CDR2 is SNEGSKA (reference sequence). The J segment lost 1 base and the V segment lost 3 bases, leaving 27 bases of the junction unmatched. The CDR3 is made up of 21 amino acids. The part of the CDR3 DNA that was read is TGCAGTGCTAGGAACGGGACAGTACCTTCGGTGACCAAGTTAGGGTCCTACGAG. Translated, it gives CSARNGTVPSVTKLGSYE. The full CDR3 is CSARNGTVPSVTKLGSYEQYF.

This clone appeared a few times. At one of its ends the junction is not consistent with the germline gene, which may arise from a read error. The CDR3 end is not reached by the read, which stops 3 residues before it; the germline J gene fills it in. Other DNA sequences within the sample encode an identical CDR3. This sequence joins TRBV19 and TRBJ1-3; 10 nucleotides line up with TRBD1. The germline CDR1 and CDR2 sequences are LNHDA and SQIVND (reference sequence). The CDR3 contains 16 residues. The sequenced part of the CDR3 DNA is TGTGCCAGTAGGCGACAGGGGGCCAACTCTGGAAACACG. Protein: CASRRQGANSGNT. The CDR3 reads in full as CASRRQGANSGNTIYF.

This clone has a count of ten or more. The read ends 3 residues early relative to the CDR3; the germline J gene fills the gap. The chain links TRBV12-5 to TRBJ2-7, with TRBD1 matching over 10 bases. V gave up 6 bases and J gave up 5 bases; unmatched junction bases: 7. Germline CDR1 reads LGHNT; CDR2 reads FRNRAP. The CDR3 length is 14 residues. This CDR3 reads CASGPGQGLNEQYF. The DNA read from the CDR3 is TGTGCTAGTGGGCCGGGACAGGGGCTTAACGAG.

This clone occurred many times. The CDR3 end falls 3 residues outside the read, so it is completed with the germline J gene. The chain has TRBV19 and TRBJ2-3; 8 nucleotides agree with TRBD1. The germline V gene has CDR1 LNHDA and CDR2 SQIVND (reference sequence). The CDR3 loop spans 17 amino acids. After removal of 5 bases from V and 6 bases from J, the junction contained 16 bases not matched to a gene. The DNA read from the CDR3 is TGTGCCAGTAGTCCTGGACAGGGAGAGGGGGCTTGGGATACG. It encodes CASSPGQGEGAWDT. The full CDR3 protein reads CASSPGQGEGAWDTQYF.

There are many counts of this clone. The CDR3 protein is CSATTSGRSYNEQFF. CDR3 bases read: TGCAGTGCTACCACTAGCGGGAGGTCCTACAATGAG. The chain uses TRBV20-1 and TRBJ2-1, with 12 positions matching TRBD2. The read finishes 3 residues shy of the CDR3 end, and the germline J gene is used to complete it. Germline-derived CDR1 and CDR2 are DFQATT and SNEGSKA (reference sequence). After removal of 4 bases from V and 1 base from J, the junction contained 2 bases not matched to a gene. There are 15 residues in the CDR3.

This clone was recorded at least ten times. The missing CDR3 end, 3 residues past where the read stops, is filled in from the germline J gene. The chain combines TRBV20-1 with TRBJ2-2, with TRBD1 matching 7 bases. Unmatched junction bases numbered 15, after V lost 1 base and J lost 10 bases. Germline values: CDR1 DFQATT, CDR2 SNEGSKA (reference sequence). This CDR3 is built from 16 residues. The sequenced CDR3 bases are TGCAGTGCTAGAGCGGACTCCAAGACAGGGTACAAGGAG. This gives the protein CSARADSKTGYKE. The complete CDR3 reads CSARADSKTGYKELFF.

This clone was counted ten times or more. Sequencing ends 3 residues short of the CDR3 end; the germline J gene provides the rest. Other DNA sequences in the same sample also yield this CDR3. The gene calls are TRBV5-1 and TRBJ2-7; 10 bases agree with TRBD2. Germline V lookup: CDR1 SGHRS, CDR2 YFSETQ. The CDR3 covers 15 residues. V shed 3 bases, J shed 4 bases, and the junction held 7 bases outside the gene matches. CDR3 residues: CASSSHGTSEYEQYF. The part of the CDR3 DNA that was read is TGCGCCAGCAGCTCTCACGGGACTAGCGAATACGAG.

Only a few counts were recorded for this clone. Read sequence stops 3 residues before the CDR3 end, and the germline J gene provides the missing end. The chain joins TRBV5-5 to TRBJ2-5; TRBD2 matches 8 bases. CDR1 is SGHKS, CDR2 YYEKEE, per germline (reference sequence). The CDR3 has 14 residues. J gave up 2 bases and V 4 bases, and 4 bases lay outside the gene matches. CDR3 amino acids: CASSPTGGQETQYF. The covered CDR3 bases are TGTGCCAGCAGCCCGACGGGGGGGCAAGAGACC.

This clone was counted many times. The read stops 3 residues short of the end of the CDR3; the missing end is completed from the germline J gene. J is TRBJ1-6 and V is TRBV28; a weak D match, TRBD1 (6 bases). The CDR3 is made up of 14 amino acids. V shed 2 bases and J shed 9 bases, with 11 bases lying between them. Germline CDR1 MDHEN, CDR2 SYDVKM. This chain's CDR3 is CASSLAQGGSPLHF. Partial CDR3 DNA: TGTGCCAGCAGTTTAGCACAGGGAGGTTCACCC.

This clone was picked up many times. The read ends 3 residues early relative to the CDR3; the germline J gene fills the gap. The V call is TRBV18, the J call TRBJ2-7, with TRBD2 identical over 14 bases. The CDR3 spans 18 residues. Germline CDR1 KGHSH, CDR2 LQKENI. J gave up 4 bases and V 6 bases, and 14 bases lay outside the gene matches. CDR3 DNA, as far as it was read: TGTGCCAGCTCTCCGAACGGGACTAGCGGGAGTACCATTTACGAG. The encoded protein is CASSPNGTSGSTIYE. The whole CDR3 region reads CASSPNGTSGSTIYEQYF.

This clone was recorded many times. The read is 3 residues too short to cover the CDR3 end, so that end is filled in from the germline J gene. This chain connects TRBV2 to TRBJ2-7; D possibly corresponds to TRBD1 (6 bases). This CDR3 spans 13 amino acids. Trimming shortened V by 4 bases and J by 1 base, and 8 bases separated the two germline ends. CDR1 and CDR2 (germline): SNHLY, FYNNEI. CDR3 sequence: CASSAGHSYEQYF. CDR3 DNA (partial): TGTGCCAGCAGTGCGGGACATTCCTACGAG.

This clone was observed many times. The DNA ends 3 residues before the CDR3 does, and the rest of the CDR3 is filled in from the germline J gene. This chain joins TRBV5-1 and TRBJ2-1; D not resolved. Trimming took off 1 base at V and 2 bases at J, with 10 bases between the two ends. CDR3 length: 15 residues. Germline-derived CDR1 and CDR2 are SGHRS and YFSETQ. The sequenced part of the CDR3 DNA is TGCGCCAGCAGCTTGACAGCCCTCCCCTACAATGAG. Translated, it gives CASSLTALPYNE. The full CDR3 sequence reads CASSLTALPYNEQFF.

This clone was counted at least ten times. The read stops 3 residues short of the end of the CDR3; the missing end is completed from the germline J gene. V and J are TRBV9 and TRBJ2-7; D uncertain. Looked up from germline, CDR1 is SGDLS and CDR2 is YYNGEE. The CDR3 runs 16 residues. The V and J ends lost 0 bases and 3 bases respectively, with 16 bases between them. The CDR3: CASSVDGTGKRYEQYF. CDR3 bases read: TGTGCCAGCAGCGTAGACGGAACTGGTAAGCGCTACGAG.

In this sample, this clone turned up many times. The read falls 3 residues short of the CDR3 end, and the missing part is taken from the germline J gene. The chain employs TRBV4-1 and TRBJ1-3; no reliable D call. The CDR3 is 16 residues long. Germline V gives CDR1 MGHRA, CDR2 YSYEKL. V dropped 0 bases and J dropped 1 base, with 10 bases sitting between them. CDR3 amino acids: CASSQEVHISGNTIYF. CDR3 bases read: TGCGCCAGCAGCCAAGAGGTCCACATTTCTGGAAACACC.

This clone appeared many times. From the germline J gene comes the end of the CDR3, since the read stops 3 residues before it. The chain joins TRBV10-3 to TRBJ1-5, with a tentative D call TRBD1 (5 bases). V lost 6 bases and J 0 bases, leaving 6 bases between the germline ends. Germline V lookup: CDR1 ENHRY, CDR2 SYGVKD. The CDR3 is made up of 13 amino acids. The part of the CDR3 DNA that was read is TGTGCCATCAGACAGGATAGCAATCAGCCC. Amino acid sequence: CAIRQDSNQP. The full-length CDR3 reads as CAIRQDSNQPQHF.

In its sample, this clone was seen many times. The CDR3 is cut off 3 residues early in the read; its end comes from the germline J gene. The chain uses TRBV20-1 and TRBJ2-3, with D possibly being TRBD1 (5 bases). V dropped 6 bases and J dropped 2 bases, with 24 bases sitting between them. Germline lookup yields CDR1 DFQATT and CDR2 SNEGSKA (reference sequence). The CDR3 is 17 amino acids. Incomplete CDR3 DNA: TGCAGTGCCCAAAGCCTTCTAGGGGTCCTTACCACAGATACG. It encodes CSAQSLLGVLTTDT. The CDR3 in its entirety is CSAQSLLGVLTTDTQYF.

Concerning this clone itself: The read halts 3 residues ahead of the CDR3 end, with the missing end drawn from the germline J gene. The genes are TRBV7-2 and TRBJ1-2; the D gene is possibly TRBD1 (6 bases). Germline CDR1 SGHTA, CDR2 FQGNSA. This CDR3 has 13 amino acids. Here the CDR3 reads CASSLGGTDTYTF. The DNA read from the CDR3 is TGTGCCAGCAGCCTTGGGGGCACAGATACC.

This clone showed up many times. CDR3 region: CASSRDRVSTEAFF. Incomplete CDR3 DNA: TGTGCCAGCTCACGAGACAGGGTCTCCACTGAA. J is TRBJ1-1 and V is TRBV18, with 7 bases matching TRBD1. The CDR3 is cut off 3 residues early in the read; its end comes from the germline J gene. The CDR3 is 14 amino acids. J lost 4 bases, V lost 4 bases, and 6 bases had no gene match. Germline CDR1 KGHSH, CDR2 LQKENI.

The sample holds many counts of this clone. Read data end 3 residues before the CDR3 end; the end is taken from the germline J gene. This rearrangement joins TRBV20-1 to TRBJ2-1, with 9 bases matching TRBD2. This CDR3 spans 13 amino acids. Per germline, CDR1 DFQATT and CDR2 SNEGSKA (reference sequence). V gave up 6 bases and J gave up 3 bases; unmatched junction bases: 3. The DNA read from the CDR3 is TGCAGTGCCTTTAGCGGGAGCTACAATGAG. Residues: CSAFSGSYNE. The entire CDR3 protein reads CSAFSGSYNEQFF.

This clone was recorded at least ten times. The read terminates 3 residues before the CDR3 end, so the remaining end is supplied by the germline J gene. V gene TRBV28 combines with J gene TRBJ2-6; 8 bases are a match to TRBD2. The germline CDR1 and CDR2 sequences are MDHEN and SYDVKM. The CDR3 runs to 15 residues. V lost 6 bases and J lost 4; bases outside the gene matches: 5. CDR3 DNA, as far as it was read: TGTGCCAGCAGGCTTGCGGGGGGCGGGGCCAACGTC. As protein: CASRLAGGGANV. The entire CDR3 protein is CASRLAGGGANVLTF.

This clone was seen more than once but under ten times. Read sequence stops 3 residues before the CDR3 end, and the germline J gene provides the missing end. The V gene is TRBV5-1, the J gene TRBJ2-7; 11 bases line up with TRBD2. Germline V CDR1 and CDR2: SGHRS, YFSETQ. This CDR3 spans 16 amino acids. The trim removed 0 bases at V and 2 bases at J, leaving 4 bases unmatched. The CDR3 region is CASSLASSGRAYEQYF. The sequenced part of the CDR3 DNA is TGCGCCAGCAGCTTGGCCAGTAGCGGGAGGGCCTACGAG.

This clone was seen repeatedly, ten times or more. The sequence runs out 3 residues before the end of the CDR3; the remainder is reconstructed from the germline J gene. This chain joins TRBV20-1 and TRBJ1-3; no clear D. This CDR3 comprises 14 residues. Germline CDR1 DFQATT, CDR2 SNEGSKA (reference sequence). Trimming took 3 bases from V and 0 from J, leaving 9 bases between them. Incomplete CDR3 DNA: TGCAGTGCTAGCAACCAGAACTCTGGAAACACC. This encodes CSASNQNSGNT. The whole CDR3 region reads CSASNQNSGNTIYF.

This clone showed up just a few times. The read terminates 3 residues ahead of where the CDR3 ends, so the germline J gene completes it. The chain employs TRBV11-1 and TRBJ1-1; D gene ambiguous. Trimming shortened V by 5 bases and J by 4 bases, and 14 bases separated the two germline ends. The CDR3 sequence is 14 residues long. Germline assignment: CDR1 SGHAT and CDR2 FQDESV (reference sequence). CDR3 DNA (partial): TGTGCCAGCAGCCGAAGCGGGTTTGGCACTGAA. It yields the protein CASSRSGFGTE. The CDR3 in its entirety is CASSRSGFGTEAFF.

There are many counts of this clone. The CDR3 end is not reached by the read, which stops 3 residues before it; the germline J gene fills it in. This chain links TRBV14 with TRBJ2-5, with D perhaps TRBD1 (5 bases). CDR1 is SGHDN and CDR2 is FVKESK in the germline V gene. The CDR3 loop spans 14 amino acids. Trimming removed 3 bases from V and 4 bases from J, with 12 bases in between. CDR3 residues: CASSHPGYRETQYF. The DNA read from the CDR3 is TGTGCCAGCAGCCATCCAGGGTATCGAGAGACC.

This clone has ten or more counts. The missing CDR3 end, 3 residues past where the read stops, is filled in from the germline J gene. The rearrangement joins TRBV19 to TRBJ2-4, with 9 positions matching TRBD2. The CDR3 runs 17 residues. Germline assignment: CDR1 LNHDA and CDR2 SQIVND (reference sequence). V trimming: 3 bases; J trimming: 0 bases; junction bases outside the gene matches: 6. The CDR3 sequence is CASSIVTSGEAKNIQYF. Incomplete CDR3 DNA: TGTGCCAGTAGTATTGTGACTAGCGGTGAAGCCAAAAACATT.

The sample holds a few counts of this clone. The germline gene is not matched at one end of the junction; a read error may be the cause. From the germline J gene comes the end of the CDR3, since the read stops 3 residues before it. The V call is TRBV7-9, the J call TRBJ2-3; tentative D call: TRBD2 (5 bases). CDR3 length: 13 amino acids. Germline values: CDR1 SEHNR, CDR2 FQNEAQ (reference sequence). CDR3 sequence reads: CSSSRTSQETQYF. CDR3 DNA (partial): TGTTCCAGCAGTCGCACTAGTCAAGAGACG.